The clone carrying this TCR beta chain appeared many times. The antigen is undetermined. The data were obtained in a study of metastatic and nonmetastatic thyroid tumors. Whole-study context: The authors compared repertoires across blood and tumor or nodule tissue from malignant and benign thyroid patients.

Thyroid surgery took place with no prior treatment in any patient. MiXCR reprocessed the PCR reads for TCRdb. This repertoire shows approximately 30,000 clones, roughly 15% found once; its top ten account for around 5%. Germline CDR1 and CDR2: KGHSH and LQKENI. This CDR3 is 16 amino acids long. V was pared by 4 bases and J by 6 bases, with 9 bases of the junction left unmatched. Study-wide results and caveats: Malignant thyroid tumors reportedly had TCR beta diversity that was significantly higher than in benign nodules, in blood and tumor.

The V call is TRBV18, the J call TRBJ2-7; 13 bases are shared with TRBD2. Sequenced: blood. The sequence was obtained from a female donor with papillary thyroid cancer or a benign thyroid nodule (not recorded which). Some clones in this sample may be carry-over from other donors' samples. The CDR3 sequence is CASSQSRTSGRAEQYF. CDR3 coding DNA: TGTGCCAGCTCACAATCTAGGACTAGCGGGAGAGCCGAGCAGTACTTC.